The rows below give T cell receptor beta chains drawn from one sample of a study of T cell responses to AZD1222 COVID-19 vaccine. Only in-frame clones appear in the TCRdb table, and some are missing; sequencing was by immunoSEQ multiplex PCR. The sample consists of about 91,000 clones, about 90% of them appearing once. The input for sequencing was peripheral blood, taken 28 days after the second AZD1222 dose. The receptors stem from an adult who received the AZD1222 COVID-19 vaccine. CDR3s include the opening cysteine and the closing phenylalanine or tryptophan.

v_gene	j_gene	CDR3aa
TRBV7-3	TRBJ2-3	CASSSGLAGGTDTQYF
TRBV28	TRBJ1-6	CASRPPKGSYSPLHF
TRBV7-2	TRBJ2-5	CASSYYLLAGGPGETQYF
TRBV5-1	TRBJ1-1	CASSYEGNTEAFF
TRBV7-8	TRBJ1-1	CASSFLGGAATEAFF
TRBV23-1	TRBJ1-1	CASSLPGWGTEAFF
TRBV7-9	TRBJ2-5	CASSPNQETQYF
TRBV13	TRBJ2-7	CASSLGGRSYEQYF
TRBV29-1	TRBJ1-2	CSVEVRGDYGYTF
TRBV7-9	TRBJ1-3	CASSFGGNTIYF
TRBV7-2	TRBJ2-2	CASSRVQGVDTGELFF
TRBV4-2	TRBJ1-2	CASSQDPRSGGYTF
TRBV2	TRBJ2-1	CASTPGGSGANNEQFF
TRBV11-3	TRBJ2-3	CASSPRGVSGGVDTQYF
TRBV7-2	TRBJ2-7	CASSYIEGINEQYF
TRBV12-3/TRBV12-4	TRBJ1-2	CASSRGFYGYTF
TRBV2	TRBJ1-2	CASRATGDYGYTF
TRBV29-1	TRBJ1-1	CSVEIDPDTEAFF
TRBV30	TRBJ2-2	CAWSVSETGELFF
TRBV5-1	TRBJ2-2	CASSPEAFSTGELFF
TRBV7-2	TRBJ2-7	CASSLGGVWEQYF
TRBV5-4	TRBJ1-2	CASSLAAGEGYGYTF
TRBV29-1	TRBJ1-1	CSVPLTGEEGTEAFF
TRBV10-1	TRBJ2-7	CASRGDGSYEQYF
TRBV6-5	TRBJ1-3	CASSYHGTGVGNTIYF
TRBV6-5	TRBJ2-2	CASRRDKGIPGELFF
TRBV21-1	TRBJ1-2	CASVTRGYGYTF